Listed below are T cell receptor beta chains from one sample, sequenced in a study of T cells in Graves' hyperthyroidism and ophthalmopathy. TCRdb re-called the multiplex PCR reads through MiXCR, storing one row per CDR3 protein. The sample shows approximately 620,000 distinct CDR3 sequences, roughly 15% of them seen only once. The material sequenced was blood. These TCRs come from a woman in her 40s with Graves' ophthalmopathy. The CDR3 runs from the conserved cysteine through the conserved F or W. A D gene is named only where the DNA matches it firmly. Rows may omit the clone size; those that give it use once, few, many or a size class.

d_call	clone_size	v_call	j_call	cdr3_nt	cdr3_aa
NA	NA	TRBV4-2	TRBJ2-7	TGTGCCAGCAGCCAAGATCTTACAGGGACCTTCTCCTACGAGCAGTACTTC	CASSQDLTGTFSYEQYF
NA	few	TRBV27	TRBJ2-7	TGTGCCAGCAGTCGAGGGGCCCACGAGCAGTACTTC	CASSRGAHEQYF
TRBD2	many	TRBV30	TRBJ2-1	TGTGCCTGGCGATATCCAGGACTAGCGGGGACCGATGAGCAGTTCTTC	CAWRYPGLAGTDEQFF
TRBD1	many	TRBV20-1	TRBJ2-3	TGCAGTGTATCGGGGACAGGAAGCACAGATACGCAGTATTTT	CSVSGTGSTDTQYF
TRBD1	NA	TRBV9	TRBJ2-1	TGTGCCAGCGAGCCAGGGGGGACAGGGTCAAATGAGCAGTTCTTC	CASEPGGTGSNEQFF
NA	few	TRBV6-2/TRBV6-3	TRBJ2-5	TGTGCCAGCAGTTATTATCGCGGGATGGGAGAGACCCAGTACTTC	CASSYYRGMGETQYF
NA	once	TRBV5-8	TRBJ2-3	TGTGCCAGCAGTACGAACCGGGCCGGGACAGATACGCAGTATTTT	CASSTNRAGTDTQYF
TRBD2	few	TRBV7-9	TRBJ2-3	TGTGCCAGCAGCTTAAAGATGGGAGGGACAGATACGCAGTATTTT	CASSLKMGGTDTQYF
NA	NA	TRBV10-3	TRBJ2-1	TGTGCCATCAGTGATACGGCAGTCCGAACCAACAATGAGCAGTTCTTC	CAISDTAVRTNNEQFF
TRBD1	many	TRBV12-3/TRBV12-4	TRBJ1-5	TGTGCCAGCAGGGATGGGGACAGTAGCAATCAGCCCCAGCATTTT	CASRDGDSSNQPQHF
NA	many	TRBV5-1	TRBJ2-7	TGCGCCAGCAGCAGGGGCGGGTCTAGCTCCTACGAGCAGTACTTC	CASSRGGSSSYEQYF
TRBD1	many	TRBV28	TRBJ2-1	TGTGCCAGCAGTCCCTACGGGACAGGGGACAATGAGCAGTTCTTC	CASSPYGTGDNEQFF
NA	many	TRBV7-9	TRBJ1-2	TGTGCCAGCAGCCCACCAGCTAACTATGGCTACACCTTC	CASSPPANYGYTF
NA	many	TRBV3-1	TRBJ2-7	TGTGCCAGCAGCCTCGGACGGGTACCCTACGAGCAGTACTTC	CASSLGRVPYEQYF
TRBD2	NA	TRBV19	TRBJ2-1	TGTGCCAGTAGTATAGGATCCGGGACTAGGAATGAGCAGTTCTTC	CASSIGSGTRNEQFF
TRBD1	few	TRBV5-1	TRBJ2-1	TGCGCCAGCAGCTTGCAACAGGGGAACAATGAGCAGTTCTTC	CASSLQQGNNEQFF
NA	many	TRBV7-9	TRBJ2-2	TGTGCCAGCAGCTTAGAGGCAGCGAGCGACGGCACCGGGGAGCTGTTTTTT	CASSLEAASDGTGELFF
NA	few	TRBV16	TRBJ2-1	TGTGCCAGCAGCCAAATAGGGAAAGAACAGTTCTTC	CASSQIGKEQFF
TRBD1	NA	TRBV5-8	TRBJ2-3	TGTGCCAGCAGCTTGAGGACAGGGGGTTTTGGAACAGATACGCAGTATTTT	CASSLRTGGFGTDTQYF
NA	NA	TRBV7-3	TRBJ2-5	TGTGCCAGCAGCCCCCAAATGGGGGAGACCCAGTACTTC	CASSPQMGETQYF
TRBD1	many	TRBV12-3/TRBV12-4	TRBJ2-2	TGTGCCAGCAGTTTTTACAGGGGAACCTTGAACACCGGGGAGCTGTTTTTT	CASSFYRGTLNTGELFF
NA	many	TRBV5-6	TRBJ1-1	TGTGCCAGCAGCTTGAGCTCAGCCGAAGCTTTCTTT	CASSLSSAEAFF
NA	NA	TRBV5-1	TRBJ2-4	TGCGCCAGCAGCTTCGTGGGTCACATTCAGTACTTC	CASSFVGHIQYF
NA	many	TRBV20-1	TRBJ1-5	TGCAGTGCTGGAGACAGGATTGGATACAACAATCAGCCCCAGCATTTT	CSAGDRIGYNNQPQHF
TRBD2	NA	TRBV6-1	TRBJ2-3	TGTGCCAGCGGTGAAGTAGCGGGGGGCGCAGATACGCAGTATTTT	CASGEVAGGADTQYF
NA	many	TRBV3-1	TRBJ1-1	TGTGCCAGCAGCCAAGGCGGTTACGAGTCTTCTGAAGCTTTCTTT	CASSQGGYESSEAFF
TRBD2	many	TRBV11-2	TRBJ2-1	TGTGCCAGCAGCCCTGGTTGGGGAGGGGATGAGCAGTTCTTC	CASSPGWGGDEQFF
TRBD2	NA	TRBV6-2/TRBV6-3	TRBJ2-5	TGTGCCAGCAGTTACTCAGAGACGGGCCTAGCGGGGAAAGAGACCCAGTACTTC	CASSYSETGLAGKETQYF
NA	few	TRBV29-1	TRBJ2-7	TGCAGCGTTGAAGAATCTAGAACCTACGAGCAGTACTTC	CSVEESRTYEQYF
NA	NA	TRBV29-1	TRBJ1-4	TGCAGCGCGGTGTGGGAGGGTGGTGAAAAACTGTTTTTT	CSAVWEGGEKLFF
TRBD2	many	TRBV20-1	TRBJ2-1	TGCAGTGCTAGAGATGCGGGAGCTGGGATATACAATGAGCAGTTCTTC	CSARDAGAGIYNEQFF
NA	NA	TRBV5-4	TRBJ2-1	TGTGCCAGCAGCTTGGAACAAAACTACAATGAGCAGTTCTTC	CASSLEQNYNEQFF
TRBD2	few	TRBV11-2	TRBJ2-5	TGTGCCAGCAGCCAAATAAGCGGGAGCGGTTCGGAGACCCAGTACTTC	CASSQISGSGSETQYF
TRBD1	few	TRBV28	TRBJ2-7	TGTGCCAGCAGGACAGGGGTCCACGAGCAGTACTTC	CASRTGVHEQYF
NA	many	TRBV13	TRBJ1-2	TGTGCCAGCAGCACCCAATCGACTAGCTACACCTTC	CASSTQSTSYTF
NA	many	TRBV3-1	TRBJ2-1	TGTGCCAGCAGCCAGGCCGGATACAATGAGCAGTTCTTC	CASSQAGYNEQFF
NA	NA	TRBV5-1	TRBJ1-1	TGCGCCAGCAGCTCTAGCTTAGGACCGATGAACACTGAAGCTTTCTTT	CASSSSLGPMNTEAFF
TRBD2	NA	TRBV5-1	TRBJ2-1	TGCGCCAGCACCTCGGGGCTAGCGGGATACAATGAGCAGTTCTTC	CASTSGLAGYNEQFF
TRBD1	NA	TRBV27	TRBJ1-5	TGTGCCAGCAGTCGCCTTACCACGGGACAGAGCAATCAGCCCCAGCATTTT	CASSRLTTGQSNQPQHF
NA	few	TRBV19	TRBJ2-3	TGTGCCAGTAGTATGATTGGCGCAGATACGCAGTATTTT	CASSMIGADTQYF
NA	many	TRBV18	TRBJ2-2	TGTGCCAGCTCACAAGAGGCCCAAGCGGGCAGGGAGCTGTTTTTT	CASSQEAQAGRELFF
TRBD2	NA	TRBV13	TRBJ2-5	TGTGCCAGCAGAGGACGACTAGCGGGAACCAAGGGTGGGGAGACCCAGTACTTC	CASRGRLAGTKGGETQYF
NA	many	TRBV7-9	TRBJ1-5	TGTGCCAGCAGCTTAACAAATCAGCCCCAGCATTTT	CASSLTNQPQHF
NA	many	TRBV30	TRBJ1-5	TGTGCCTGGAGTTTGTGGCGAGACGGCAATCAGCCCCAGCATTTT	CAWSLWRDGNQPQHF
TRBD2	NA	TRBV6-1	TRBJ2-2	TGTGCCAGCGGAGGGGTAGCGGGGGACACCGGGGAGCTGCTTTTT	CASGGVAGDTGELLF
TRBD2	many	TRBV6-1	TRBJ2-1	TGTGCCAGCAGTGCCTTAGCGGGACCCTACAATGAGCAGTTCTTC	CASSALAGPYNEQFF
NA	many	TRBV11-2	TRBJ2-5	TGTGCCAGCAGCATGCGGACTGTGGAGACCCAGTACTTC	CASSMRTVETQYF
TRBD1	NA	TRBV6-4	TRBJ1-2	TGTGCCAGCAGTGACTCTGAGGGGGCTGGGGGATATACCCTTTATTATGGCTACACCTTC	CASSDSEGAGGYTLYYGYTF
TRBD1	NA	TRBV28	TRBJ1-2	TGTGCCAGCAGTCCCCCGACAGGGGATGGCCACACCTTC	CASSPPTGDGHTF
TRBD1	many	TRBV12-3/TRBV12-4	TRBJ1-2	TGTGCCAGCAGTTTGCGTCCAGGGGGCCACTATGGCTACACCTTC	CASSLRPGGHYGYTF
NA	few	TRBV6-1	TRBJ2-3	TGTGCCAGCATCCAAGGCTTTGCGGGACAGAGCACAGATACGCAGTATTTT	CASIQGFAGQSTDTQYF
TRBD2	few	TRBV5-4	TRBJ2-5	TGTGCCAGCAGCGCACCTAGCGGGAGGGTGGAGACCCAGTACTTC	CASSAPSGRVETQYF
NA	many	TRBV5-1	TRBJ2-2	TGCGCCAGCAGAGGTTCCACCTGGGCCGGGGAGCTGTTTTTT	CASRGSTWAGELFF
NA	many	TRBV2	TRBJ1-1	TGTGCCAGCATTATATTACACCCGTTGAACACTGAAGCTTTCTTT	CASIILHPLNTEAFF
NA	many	TRBV20-1	TRBJ2-7	TGCAGTGCTAGAGTCCGGGGCTGGGAGCAGTACTTC	CSARVRGWEQYF
TRBD1	NA	TRBV6-1	TRBJ2-3	TGTGCCAGCAGTGAAGCCCCAGGGGGCATAGATACGCAGTATTTT	CASSEAPGGIDTQYF
TRBD2	many	TRBV2	TRBJ2-1	TGTGCCAGCAGGGCCTTAGGCGGGATAGCGGGATACTACAATGAGCAGTTCTTC	CASRALGGIAGYYNEQFF